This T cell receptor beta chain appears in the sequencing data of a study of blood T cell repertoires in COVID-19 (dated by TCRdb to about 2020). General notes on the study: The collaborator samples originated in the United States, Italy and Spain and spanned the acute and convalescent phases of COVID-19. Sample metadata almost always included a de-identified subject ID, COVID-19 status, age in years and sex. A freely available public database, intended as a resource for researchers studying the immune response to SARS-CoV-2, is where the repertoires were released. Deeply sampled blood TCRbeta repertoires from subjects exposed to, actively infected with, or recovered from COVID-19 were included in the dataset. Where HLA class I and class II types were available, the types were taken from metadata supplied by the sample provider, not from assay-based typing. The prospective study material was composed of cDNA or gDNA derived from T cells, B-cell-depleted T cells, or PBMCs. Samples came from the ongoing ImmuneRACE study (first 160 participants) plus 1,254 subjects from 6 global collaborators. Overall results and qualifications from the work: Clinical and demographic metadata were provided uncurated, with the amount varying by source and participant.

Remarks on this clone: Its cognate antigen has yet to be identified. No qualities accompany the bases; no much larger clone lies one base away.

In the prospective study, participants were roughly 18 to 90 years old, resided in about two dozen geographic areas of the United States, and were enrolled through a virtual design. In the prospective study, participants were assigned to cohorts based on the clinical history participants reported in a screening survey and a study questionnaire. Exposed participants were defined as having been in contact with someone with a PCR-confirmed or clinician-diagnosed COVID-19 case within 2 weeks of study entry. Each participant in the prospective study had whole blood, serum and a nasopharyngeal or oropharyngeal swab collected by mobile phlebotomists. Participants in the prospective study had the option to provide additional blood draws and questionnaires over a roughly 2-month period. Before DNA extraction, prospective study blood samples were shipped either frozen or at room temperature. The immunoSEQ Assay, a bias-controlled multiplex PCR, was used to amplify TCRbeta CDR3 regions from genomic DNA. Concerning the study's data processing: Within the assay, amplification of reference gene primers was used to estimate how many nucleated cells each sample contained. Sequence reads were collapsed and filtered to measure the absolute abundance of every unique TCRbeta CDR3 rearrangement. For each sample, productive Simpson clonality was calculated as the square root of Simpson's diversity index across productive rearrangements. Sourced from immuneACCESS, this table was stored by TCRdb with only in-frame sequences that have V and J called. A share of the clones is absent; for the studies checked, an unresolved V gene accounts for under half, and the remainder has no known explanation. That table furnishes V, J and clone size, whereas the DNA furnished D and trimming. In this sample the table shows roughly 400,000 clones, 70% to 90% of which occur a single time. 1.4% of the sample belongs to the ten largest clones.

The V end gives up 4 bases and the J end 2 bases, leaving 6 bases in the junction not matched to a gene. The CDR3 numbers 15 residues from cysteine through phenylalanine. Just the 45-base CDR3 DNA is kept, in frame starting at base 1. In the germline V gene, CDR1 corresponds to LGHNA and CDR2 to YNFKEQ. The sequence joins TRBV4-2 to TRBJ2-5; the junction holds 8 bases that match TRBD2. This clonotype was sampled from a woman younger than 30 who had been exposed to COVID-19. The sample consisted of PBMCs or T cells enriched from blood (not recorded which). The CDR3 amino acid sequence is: CASSPGGAAQETQYF. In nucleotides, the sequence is TGTGCCAGCAGCCCGGGGGGGGCAGCACAAGAGACCCAGTACTTC.